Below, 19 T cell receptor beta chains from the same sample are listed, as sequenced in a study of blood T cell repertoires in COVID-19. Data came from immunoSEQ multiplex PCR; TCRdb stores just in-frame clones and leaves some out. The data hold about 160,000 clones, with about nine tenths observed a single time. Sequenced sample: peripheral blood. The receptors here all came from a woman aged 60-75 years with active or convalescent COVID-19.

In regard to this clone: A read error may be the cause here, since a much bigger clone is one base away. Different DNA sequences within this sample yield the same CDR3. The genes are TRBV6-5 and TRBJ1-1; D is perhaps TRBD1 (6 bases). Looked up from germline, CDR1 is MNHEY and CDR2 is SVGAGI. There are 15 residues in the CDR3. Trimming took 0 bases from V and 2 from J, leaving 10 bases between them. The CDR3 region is CASSYSARGNTEAFF. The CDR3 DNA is TGTGCCAGCAGTTACTCGGCCAGGGGTAACACTGAAGCTTTCTTT.

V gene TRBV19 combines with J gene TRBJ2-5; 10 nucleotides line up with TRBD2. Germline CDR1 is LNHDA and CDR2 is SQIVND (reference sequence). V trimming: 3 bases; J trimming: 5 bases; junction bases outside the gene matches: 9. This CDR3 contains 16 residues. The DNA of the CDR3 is TGTGCCAGTAGTATCCGCCTAGCGGGGGAAAAGGAGACCCAGTACTTC. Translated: CASSIRLAGEKETQYF.

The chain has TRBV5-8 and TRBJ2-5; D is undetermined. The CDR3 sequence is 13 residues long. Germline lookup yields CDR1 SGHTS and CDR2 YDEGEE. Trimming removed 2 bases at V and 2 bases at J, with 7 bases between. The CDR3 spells CASSFGQQETQYF. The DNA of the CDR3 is TGTGCCAGCAGCTTTGGGCAGCAAGAGACCCAGTACTTC.

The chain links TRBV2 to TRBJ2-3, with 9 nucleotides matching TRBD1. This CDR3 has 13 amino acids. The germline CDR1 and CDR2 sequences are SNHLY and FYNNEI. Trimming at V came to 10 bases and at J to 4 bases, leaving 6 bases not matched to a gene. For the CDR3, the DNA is TGTGCCACCTCGGGACAGGGCCCAGATACGCAGTATTTT. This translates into CATSGQGPDTQYF.

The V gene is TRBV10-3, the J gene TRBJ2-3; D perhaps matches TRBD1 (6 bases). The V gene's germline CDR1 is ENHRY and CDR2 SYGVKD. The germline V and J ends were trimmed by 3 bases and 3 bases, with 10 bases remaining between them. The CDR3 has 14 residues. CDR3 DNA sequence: TGTGCCATCAGTGACAGGGGTCCGACAGATACGCAGTATTTT. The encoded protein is CAISDRGPTDTQYF.

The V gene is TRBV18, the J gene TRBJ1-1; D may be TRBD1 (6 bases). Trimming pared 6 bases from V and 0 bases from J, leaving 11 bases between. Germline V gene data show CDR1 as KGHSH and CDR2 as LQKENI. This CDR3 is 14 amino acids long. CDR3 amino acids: CASSRQALNTEAFF. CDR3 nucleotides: TGTGCCAGCTCTCGACAGGCTTTGAACACTGAAGCTTTCTTT.

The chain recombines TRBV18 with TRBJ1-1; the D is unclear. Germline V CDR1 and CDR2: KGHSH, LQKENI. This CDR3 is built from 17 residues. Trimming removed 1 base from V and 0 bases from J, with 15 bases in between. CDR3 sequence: CASSPRTLTILNTEAFF. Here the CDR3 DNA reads TGTGCCAGCTCACCACGTACCCTAACCATACTGAACACTGAAGCTTTCTTT.

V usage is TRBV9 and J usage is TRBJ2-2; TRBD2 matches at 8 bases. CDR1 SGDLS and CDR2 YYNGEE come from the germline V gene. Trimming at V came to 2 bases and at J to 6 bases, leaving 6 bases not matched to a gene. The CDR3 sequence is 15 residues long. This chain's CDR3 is CASSVVGLAAGELFF. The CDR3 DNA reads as TGTGCCAGCAGCGTGGTTGGACTAGCTGCCGGGGAGCTGTTTTTT. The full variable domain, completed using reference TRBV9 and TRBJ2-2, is DSGVTQTPKHLITATGQRVTLRCSPRSGDLSVYWYQQSLDQGLQFLIQYYNGEERAKGNILERFSAQQFPDLHSELNLSSLELGDSALYFCASSVVGLAAGELFFGEGSRLTVL.

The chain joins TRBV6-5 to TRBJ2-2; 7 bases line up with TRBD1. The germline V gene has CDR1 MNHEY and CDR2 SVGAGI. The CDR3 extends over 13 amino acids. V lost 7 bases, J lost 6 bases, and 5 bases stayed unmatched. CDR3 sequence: CASTPQGPGELFF. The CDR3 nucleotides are TGTGCCAGCACACCACAGGGGCCCGGGGAGCTGTTTTTT.

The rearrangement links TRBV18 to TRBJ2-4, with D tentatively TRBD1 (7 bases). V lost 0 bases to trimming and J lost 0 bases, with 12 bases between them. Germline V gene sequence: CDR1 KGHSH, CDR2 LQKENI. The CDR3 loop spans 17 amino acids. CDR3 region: CASSPPSGGLAKNIQYF. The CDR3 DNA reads TGTGCCAGCTCACCACCATCAGGGGGGCTAGCCAAAAACATTCAGTACTTC.

CDR3 loop: CASSPPGDRAYTF. CDR3 sequence (DNA): TGCGCCAGCAGTCCACCTGGAGACAGGGCCTACACCTTC. This chain connects TRBV23-1 to TRBJ1-2; 7 bases fit TRBD1. TRBV23-1 has ORF status, its function being uncertain. Losses at the gene ends were 4 bases for V and 10 bases for J; bases not matched to a gene: 9. The CDR3 is made up of 13 amino acids.

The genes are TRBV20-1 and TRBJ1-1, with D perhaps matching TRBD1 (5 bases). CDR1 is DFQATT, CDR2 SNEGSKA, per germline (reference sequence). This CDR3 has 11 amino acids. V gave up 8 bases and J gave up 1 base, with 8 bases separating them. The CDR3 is CSTTENTEAFF. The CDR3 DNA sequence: TGCAGTACGACAGAGAACACTGAAGCTTTCTTT.

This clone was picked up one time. CDR3 region: CASSYPIGTSGGNEQFF. The CDR3 DNA reads as TGTGCCAGCAGTTACCCGATTGGGACTAGCGGGGGCAATGAGCAGTTCTTC. The genes are TRBV6-2 or TRBV6-3 and TRBJ2-1; the match to TRBD2 covers 14 bases. The CDR3 is 17 amino acids. Germline CDR1 and CDR2: MNHEY and SVGEGT. Trimming at V came to 2 bases and at J to 6 bases, leaving 6 bases not matched to a gene.

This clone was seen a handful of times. The CDR3 sequence: CASSPPLRDRDYEQYF. For the CDR3, the DNA is TGTGCCAGCTCACCACCTCTCCGGGACAGGGACTACGAGCAGTACTTC. The J gene is TRBJ2-7, the V gene TRBV18; 9 nucleotides align to TRBD1. The V gene end was trimmed by 0 bases and the J gene end by 3 bases; junction bases not matched to a gene: 6. CDR3 length: 16 residues. CDR1 and CDR2 (germline): KGHSH, LQKENI.

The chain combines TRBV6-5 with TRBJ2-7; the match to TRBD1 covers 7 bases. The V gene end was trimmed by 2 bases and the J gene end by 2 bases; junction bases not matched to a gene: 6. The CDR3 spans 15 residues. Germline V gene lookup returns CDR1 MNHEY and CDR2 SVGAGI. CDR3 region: CASSYTGQETYEQYF. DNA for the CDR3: TGTGCCAGCAGTTACACAGGACAGGAAACCTACGAGCAGTACTTC.

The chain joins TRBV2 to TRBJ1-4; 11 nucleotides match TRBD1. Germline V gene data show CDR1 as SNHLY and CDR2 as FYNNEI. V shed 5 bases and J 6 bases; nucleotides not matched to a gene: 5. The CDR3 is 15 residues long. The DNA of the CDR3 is TGTGCCAGCAGTCCGTGGACAGGGGGCTATGAAAAACTGTTTTTT. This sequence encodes CASSPWTGGYEKLFF.

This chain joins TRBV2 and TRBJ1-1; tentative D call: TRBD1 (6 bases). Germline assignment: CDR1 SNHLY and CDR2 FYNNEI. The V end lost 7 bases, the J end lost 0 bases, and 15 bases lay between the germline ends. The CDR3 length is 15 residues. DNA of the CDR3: TGTGCCAGCATCCTGGACAGTGCAATGAACACTGAAGCTTTCTTT. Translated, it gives CASILDSAMNTEAFF.

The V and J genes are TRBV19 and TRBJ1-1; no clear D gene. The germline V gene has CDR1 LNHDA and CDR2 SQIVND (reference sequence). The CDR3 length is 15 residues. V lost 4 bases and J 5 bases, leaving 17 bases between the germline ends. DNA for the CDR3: TGTGCCAGTAGTAGCCTAGGATTGGGGAGGACTGAAGCTTTCTTT. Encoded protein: CASSSLGLGRTEAFF.

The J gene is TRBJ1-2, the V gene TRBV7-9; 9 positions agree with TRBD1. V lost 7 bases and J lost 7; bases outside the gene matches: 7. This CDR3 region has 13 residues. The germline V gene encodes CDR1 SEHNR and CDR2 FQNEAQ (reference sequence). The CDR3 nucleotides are TGTGCCAGCACCCGGACAGGGGAAGGTGGCTACACCTTC. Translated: CASTRTGEGGYTF.